This TCR beta chain was sequenced in a study of T cells in Graves' hyperthyroidism and ophthalmopathy (dated by TCRdb to the late 2010s). At the level of the whole study: Peripheral blood samples were taken at the time of initial diagnosis, prior to any treatment. To identify distinguishing TCR V-J signatures, a discovery cohort of about 95 patients was used, comprising roughly 45 with Graves' ophthalmopathy and under 60 with stable Graves' hyperthyroidism. Prospective prediction of ophthalmopathy was tested in an independent validation cohort of fewer than 20 hyperthyroidism patients and roughly 16 patients who later progressed to ophthalmopathy. The 100 or so discovery patients were randomly split 7:3 into training and test sets. In addition, the study compared T-cell repertoires in thyroid tissue and in blood from six Graves' hyperthyroidism patients. Following sampling, methimazole starting at 30 mg daily was given to hyperthyroidism patients, and high-dose intravenous methylprednisolone was given to ophthalmopathy patients. The paper reports TCR Vbeta CDR3 sequencing of 140 or so peripheral blood samples: 40 to 45 ophthalmopathy, approximately 74 hyperthyroidism and around 17 progressor patients.

What the authors observed across the whole study: In validation, the model predicted progression to ophthalmopathy with roughly 66% sensitivity and 72% to 75% specificity, a median of around 6.6 months before onset. Most expanded thyroid clonotypes (frequency above 0.001) were also detected in blood, suggesting blood repertoires may reflect thyroid immune responses. A model built on a 13 V-J signature distinguished ophthalmopathy from stable hyperthyroidism, reaching 85% to 90% sensitivity and about 81% specificity in cross-validation and 80%/75% in testing. No statistical method was used to set the sample size in advance, and investigators knew the group allocation.

Ophthalmopathy patients had moderately to severely active disease, with a Clinical Activity Score of 3 or more, a NOSPECS grade of 4 or more, and a disease duration of less than 3 months. Any patient with an uncontrolled infection, another autoimmune disease, pregnancy or lactation was excluded. Clinical symptoms, serum thyroxine and TRAb, thyroid ultrasound, and orbital computed tomography formed the basis for the diagnoses. PBMCs were isolated from about 10 ml of fresh peripheral blood by Ficoll-Paque density gradient centrifugation. Trizol reagent was used to extract total RNA, and RNA quality was then checked on an Agilent 2100 Bioanalyzer. The TCR beta CDR3 regions were amplified from the RNA transcripts. For the first round of RT-PCR on the TCR CDR3, the HTBI primer set was used together with the Qiagen OneStep RT-PCR kit. Libraries were constructed in a second round of multiplex PCR, after which size selection and purification were performed. Paired-end sequencing of the libraries was performed with 100 bp reads on an Illumina HiSeq2000. The study's own analysis went as follows. Raw data were processed with SOAPnuke, discarding reads with adapters, uncalled bases, mean Phred below 15, or no exact constant-primer or identifier match. COPE v1.2.5 was used to merge high-quality paired reads, and clonotypes were defined as unique nucleotide sequences. MiTCR v1.1 was used to align the clonotypes against IMGT TRBV, TRBD and TRBJ reference segments. The analysis included only V-J combinations with a frequency above 0.0001, which together covered approximately 99% of the repertoires. A TCS score was defined as the ratio between F50 (clonal expansion) and ExV (chaos), using BLOSUM62-based TCRdist between CDR3 peptides within each V-J. Welch's t-statistics and random forest reduced fewer than 600 V-J features to 10 to 15, which were used in a naive Bayes classifier (R e1071). In-frame beta chains were kept once TCRdb had trimmed the public reads at Q25 with fastp and called clones with MiXCR. Each CDR3 protein gets just one entry, which takes the most common genes and DNA from the rows behind it. These V and J calls originate from TCRdb's pipeline instead of the authors' own analysis. The sample profile shows more than 300,000 distinct CDR3 sequences; roughly 20% of them were found once. 40% of the sample comes from the top ten.

This clonotype was seen a few times. Its antigen remains unidentified. No base quality information exists; no much larger clone differs at one position. The germline V gene gives CDR1 as MNHNS and CDR2 as SASEGT. V and J are truncated by 2 bases and 0 bases respectively, leaving an intervening sequence of 5 bases. The CDR3, cysteine through phenylalanine, is 15 amino acids long. The retained sequence is limited to the CDR3, 45 bases, with the frame set at the first base. The chain employs TRBV6-1 and TRBJ1-6, with the D gene call left open. The sequenced sample was blood. This TCR came from a man aged 18 to 35 with Graves' ophthalmopathy. For the CDR3, the sequence is CASSELSSYNSPLHF. The DNA sequence reads TGTGCCAGCAGTGAATTGAGCTCCTATAATTCACCCCTCCACTTT.